This entry concerns a single TCR beta chain. No antigen is known for it. The entry originates in a study of Graves' ophthalmopathy and Graves' hyperthyroidism. Study-wide points: Using a 13-signature model, the authors split ophthalmopathy from stable hyperthyroidism, with 85% to 90% sensitivity and approximately 78% specificity. Blood also held most thyroid clonotypes expanded above 0.001 frequency.

The authors amplified TCR beta CDR3 regions, and they did so from RNA transcripts for repertoire sequencing. Scientists carried out first-round RT-PCR using HTBI primers and then a second-round multiplex PCR. TCRdb analysed the multiplex PCR reads with MiXCR anew, one entry per CDR3 protein. There are 350,000 to 450,000 distinct CDR3 sequences in the sample; around 16% occur only once, and about 1.4% lies in the top ten. This CDR3 region has 14 residues. Germline lookup yields CDR1 LGHNT and CDR2 FRNRAP. Trimming removed 1 base from V and 2 bases from J, with 8 bases in between. The authors diagnosed from clinical symptoms, serum thyroxine, TRAb, thyroid ultrasound and orbital computed tomography.

The V call is TRBV12-5, the J call TRBJ2-5, with TRBD2 as a possible D gene (5 bases). The sample consisted of peripheral blood. This clonotype was obtained from a woman under 30 with Graves' ophthalmopathy. In DNA form, the CDR3 reads TGTGCTAGTGGTTTGGGAGGGCTTCAAGAGACCCAGTACTTC. Translated: CASGLGGLQETQYF.